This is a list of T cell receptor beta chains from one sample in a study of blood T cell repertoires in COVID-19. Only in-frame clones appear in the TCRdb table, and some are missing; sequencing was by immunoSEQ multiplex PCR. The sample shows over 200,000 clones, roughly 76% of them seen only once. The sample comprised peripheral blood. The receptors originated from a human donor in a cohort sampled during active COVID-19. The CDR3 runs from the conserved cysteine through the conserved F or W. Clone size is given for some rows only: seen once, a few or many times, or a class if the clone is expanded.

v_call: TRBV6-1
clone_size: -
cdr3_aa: CASSEYREASYEQYF

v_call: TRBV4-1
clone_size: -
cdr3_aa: CASSHPNSGTSGMVGREQYF

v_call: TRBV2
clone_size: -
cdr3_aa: CASTRLAGGTEQFF

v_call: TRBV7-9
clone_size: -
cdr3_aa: CASSLEQSTYEQYF

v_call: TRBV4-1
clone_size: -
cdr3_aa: CASSLKPGLNEKLFF

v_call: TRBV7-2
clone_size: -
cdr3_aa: CASSVQGSYGYTF

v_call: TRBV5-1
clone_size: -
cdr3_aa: CASSPSGYYGYTF

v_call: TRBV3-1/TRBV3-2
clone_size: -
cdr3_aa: CASSQGLPYGGTEAFF

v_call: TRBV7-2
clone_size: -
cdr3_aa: CASSLGRDRGNEQYF

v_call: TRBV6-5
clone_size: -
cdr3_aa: CASSSVAGLSYEQYF

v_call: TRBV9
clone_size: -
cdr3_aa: CASSADRASPIYGYTF

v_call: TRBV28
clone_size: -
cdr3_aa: CASSLRQGIGETQYF

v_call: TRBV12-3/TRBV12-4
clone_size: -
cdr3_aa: CASSFSGGKLFF

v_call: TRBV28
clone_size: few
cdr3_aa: CAARDRLTYEQYF

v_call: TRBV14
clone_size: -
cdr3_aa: CASSQAGGNLFFTYEQYF

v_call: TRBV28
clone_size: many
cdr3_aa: CASTTGGNEKLFF

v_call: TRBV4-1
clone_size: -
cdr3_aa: CASSQDSRDRGHETQYF

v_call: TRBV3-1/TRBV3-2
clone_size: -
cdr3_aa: CASSGAHSYGYTF

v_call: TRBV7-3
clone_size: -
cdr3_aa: CASKRDSNTEAFF

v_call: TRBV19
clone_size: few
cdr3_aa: CASSIRDSNSPLHF

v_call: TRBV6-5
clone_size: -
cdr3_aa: CASSYDLSGYEQYF

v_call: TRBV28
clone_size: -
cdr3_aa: CASGDRGRGVTEAFF

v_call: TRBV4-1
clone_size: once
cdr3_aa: CASSQTLAGSYNEQFF

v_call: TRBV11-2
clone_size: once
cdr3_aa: CASSTGTGDEKLFF

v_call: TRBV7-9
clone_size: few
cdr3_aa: CASSPSGMALGEQFF

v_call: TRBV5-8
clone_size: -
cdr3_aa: CASTPRDIQYF

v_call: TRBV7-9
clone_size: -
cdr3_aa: CASSWGQGAEKLFF

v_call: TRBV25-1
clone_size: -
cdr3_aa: CASSGWDRGGKGTEAFF

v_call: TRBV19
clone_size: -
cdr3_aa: CASSIAAGVSYNEQFF

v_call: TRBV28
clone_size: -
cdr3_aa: CASRAGTLHSSYEQYF

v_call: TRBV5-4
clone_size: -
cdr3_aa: CASSPQEGSYNEQFF

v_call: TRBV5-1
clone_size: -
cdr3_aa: CASSFQTGSYEQYF

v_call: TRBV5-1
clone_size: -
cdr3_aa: CASSFPQGRGADEKLFF

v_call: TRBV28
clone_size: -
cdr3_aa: CASSAYGTGSWPQHF

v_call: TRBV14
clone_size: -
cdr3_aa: CASSPSRWRAGSIWGYTF

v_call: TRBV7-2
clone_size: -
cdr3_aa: CASSLQTSGIGEQYF

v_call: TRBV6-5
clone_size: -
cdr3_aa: CASSRSGRRNEQYF

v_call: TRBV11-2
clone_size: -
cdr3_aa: CASRQGAGSYEQYF

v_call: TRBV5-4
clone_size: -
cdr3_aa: CASHSRTAIYGYTF

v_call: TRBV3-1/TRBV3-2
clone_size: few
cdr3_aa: CASSQGLGGSSPLHF

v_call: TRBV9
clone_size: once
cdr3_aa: CASSVSRVNEKLFF

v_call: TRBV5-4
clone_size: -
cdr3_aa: CASSFRRGGETQYF

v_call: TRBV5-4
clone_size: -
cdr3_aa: CASSLRLGRGTEAFF

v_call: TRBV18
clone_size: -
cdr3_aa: CASSKQGYEQYF

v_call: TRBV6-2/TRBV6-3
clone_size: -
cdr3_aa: CASSYFRSGRANVLTF

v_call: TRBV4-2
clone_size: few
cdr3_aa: CASSQDSGEGLFHEQYF

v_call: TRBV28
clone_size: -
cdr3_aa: CASSATAWDSQPYF

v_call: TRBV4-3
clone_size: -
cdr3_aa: CASSQRVLAGFNEQFF